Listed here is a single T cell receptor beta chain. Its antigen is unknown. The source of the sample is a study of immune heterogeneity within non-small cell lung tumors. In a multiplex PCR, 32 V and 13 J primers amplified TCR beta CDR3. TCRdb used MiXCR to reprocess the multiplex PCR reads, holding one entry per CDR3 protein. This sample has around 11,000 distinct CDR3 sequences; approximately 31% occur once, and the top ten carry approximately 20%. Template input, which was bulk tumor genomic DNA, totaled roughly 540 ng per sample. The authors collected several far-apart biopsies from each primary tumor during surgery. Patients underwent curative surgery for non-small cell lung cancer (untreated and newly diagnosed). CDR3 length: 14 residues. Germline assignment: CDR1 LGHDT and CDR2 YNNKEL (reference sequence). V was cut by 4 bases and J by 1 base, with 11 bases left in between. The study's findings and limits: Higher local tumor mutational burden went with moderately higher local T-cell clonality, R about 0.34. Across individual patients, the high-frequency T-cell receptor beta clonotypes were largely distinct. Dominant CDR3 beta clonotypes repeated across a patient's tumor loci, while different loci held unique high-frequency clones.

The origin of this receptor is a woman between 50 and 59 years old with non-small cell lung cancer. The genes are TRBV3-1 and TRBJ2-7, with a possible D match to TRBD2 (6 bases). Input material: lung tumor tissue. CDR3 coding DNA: TGTGCCAGCAGCCGGCGGGACCAATCCTACGAGCAGTACTTC. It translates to CASSRRDQSYEQYF.